One and the same sample provided the 10 T cell receptor beta chains below, sequenced in a study of T cell responses to AZD1222 COVID-19 vaccine. Here immunoSEQ multiplex PCR was the method, and the copy in TCRdb shows in-frame clones only, minus some. Among 40,000 to 55,000 clones listed, around 85% were seen once. The sample in question was peripheral blood, obtained 28 days after the second AZD1222 dose. The receptor source for this set is an adult who received the AZD1222 COVID-19 vaccine.

V gene TRBV9 combines with J gene TRBJ2-7; tentative D call: TRBD1 (6 bases). The germline CDR1 and CDR2 sequences are SGDLS and YYNGEE. There are 14 residues in the CDR3. Trimming took 3 bases from V and 0 from J, leaving 10 bases between them. CDR3 sequence (DNA): TGTGCCAGCAGCGCGACAGGCAACTCCTACGAGCAGTACTTC. Translated, it gives CASSATGNSYEQYF.

V gene TRBV19 combines with J gene TRBJ1-4; a weak D match, TRBD1 (6 bases). Per the germline V gene, CDR1 is LNHDA and CDR2 is SQIVND (reference sequence). The V gene lost 5 bases and the J gene lost 8 bases, with 15 bases spanning the gap. The CDR3 totals 14 residues. The CDR3 DNA reads as TGTGCCAGTAGTCCTCCAGGGGTGCGAGAAAAACTGTTTTTT. Translating gives CASSPPGVREKLFF.

This chain connects TRBV6-2 or TRBV6-3 to TRBJ1-5; 8 positions match TRBD1. Unmatched junction bases numbered 0, after V lost 2 bases and J lost 6 bases. This CDR3 contains 13 residues. Germline-derived CDR1 and CDR2 are MNHEY and SVGEGT. The CDR3 DNA follows: TGTGCCAGCAGTTACACAGGGGGTCAGCCCCAGCATTTT. Its translation: CASSYTGGQPQHF.

This clone has a single count. This chain links TRBV14 with TRBJ1-6, with D unclear. Trimming left V 0 bases short and J 10 bases short, with 7 bases between. In germline, CDR1 is SGHDN, CDR2 FVKESK. The CDR3 has 13 amino acids. This chain's CDR3 is CASSQDRVSPLHF. The CDR3 region has the DNA TGTGCCAGCAGCCAAGATAGGGTGTCACCCCTCCACTTT.

A few counts support this clone. The V call is TRBV7-9, the J call TRBJ1-2, with D perhaps TRBD1 (5 bases). Germline CDR1 is SEHNR and CDR2 is FQNEAQ (reference sequence). The CDR3 runs to 13 residues. V lost 5 bases to trimming and J lost 8 bases, with 15 bases between them. CDR3 coding DNA: TGTGCCAGCAGCCCGAGGGGCAGGGTCGGCTACACCTTC. Its protein is CASSPRGRVGYTF.

In this sample, this clone turned up once. This chain joins TRBV7-2 and TRBJ2-5; TRBD1 might be the D (7 bases). Germline CDR1 is SGHTA and CDR2 is FQGNSA. The CDR3 runs 14 residues. V was clipped by 5 bases and J by 3 bases, with 13 bases between them. In DNA form, the CDR3 reads TGTGCCAGCAGCCCGCAGGGGGGAAAAGAGACCCAGTACTTC. The encoded protein is CASSPQGGKETQYF.

This clone has a single count. The rearrangement joins TRBV29-1 to TRBJ2-5; 9 bases match TRBD1. V dropped 4 bases and J dropped 1; count of bases not matched to a gene: 4. Germline loops: CDR1 SQVTM, CDR2 ANQGSEA. The CDR3 loop spans 14 amino acids. CDR3 DNA sequence: TGCAGCGTTGGCCGACAGGGGGTCCAAGAGACCCAGTACTTC. Encoded protein: CSVGRQGVQETQYF.

This clone showed up just a few times. The V gene is TRBV28, the J gene TRBJ2-2, with D perhaps matching TRBD2 (6 bases). Germline V CDR1 and CDR2: MDHEN, SYDVKM. Trimming removed 2 bases from V and 0 bases from J, with 7 bases in between. The CDR3 is 15 amino acids. CDR3 protein: CASSLGGANTGELFF. CDR3 bases: TGTGCCAGCAGTTTAGGCGGGGCGAACACCGGGGAGCTGTTTTTT. Looking up the rest from reference TRBV28 and TRBJ2-2 gives the full variable domain: DVKVTQSSRYLVKRTGEKVFLECVQDMDHENMFWYRQDPGLGLRLIYFSYDVKMKEKGDIPEGYSVSREKKERFSLILESASTNQTSMYLCASSLGGANTGELFFGEGSRLTVL.

The rearrangement uses TRBV6-6 and TRBJ1-3; D unresolved. CDR3 size: 19 residues. Germline CDR1 reads MNHNY; CDR2 reads SVGAGI (reference sequence). The V and J ends lost 5 bases and 0 bases respectively, with 23 bases between them. DNA for the CDR3: TGTGCCAGCAGTCCCTTAGAGGCCCCCGGGCTCTCCTCTGGAAACACCATATATTTT. Translation: CASSPLEAPGLSSGNTIYF.

The V gene is TRBV7-2, the J gene TRBJ2-2; a possible D gene is TRBD2 (6 bases). Germline V CDR1 and CDR2: SGHTA, FQGNSA. This CDR3 is built from 16 residues. V was shortened by 2 bases and J by 0 bases, with 10 bases between the two germline ends. The CDR3 here is CASSLRRDSNTGELFF. In DNA, the CDR3 is TGTGCCAGCAGCTTAAGGAGGGACTCGAACACCGGGGAGCTGTTTTTT. The full variable domain, in which reference TRBV7-2 and TRBJ2-2 provide the parts outside the CDR3, is GAGVSQSPSNKVTEKGKDVELRCDPISGHTALYWYRQSLGQGLEFLIYFQGNSAPDKSGLPSDRFSAERTGGSVSTLTIQRTQQEDSAVYLCASSLRRDSNTGELFFGEGSRLTVL.